The next 2 T cell receptor beta chains were all read from a single sample in a study of human T cells and chemical hapten exposure. In TCRdb, the RACE reads were re-called with MiXCR into one record per CDR3 protein. The sample shows tens of thousands of distinct CDR3 sequences, about an eighth of them seen only once. The sample's time point: patch test 3, about 24 weeks after DPC sensitization. Stated treatment: therapeutic diphenylcyclopropenone sensitization with weekly scalp DPC. This sample comprised whole blood, obtained in connection with sensitization to the hapten diphenylcyclopropenone (DPC). The receptors stem from a man aged 25-40 years with alopecia areata. Some clones in this sample may be carry-over from other donors' samples.

This clonotype came up many times. The CDR3 DNA follows: TGTGCCAGCAGCTTAGGGTACCCGGGACAGGGTGGAGATACGCAGTATTTT. Amino acids: CASSLGYPGQGGDTQYF. The V call is TRBV7-9, the J call TRBJ2-3; 9 positions agree with TRBD1. Germline V gives CDR1 SEHNR, CDR2 FQNEAQ (reference sequence). Unmatched junction bases numbered 10, after V lost 1 base and J lost 5 bases. There are 17 residues in the CDR3.

This clonotype was recorded many times. The CDR3, as DNA: TGCGCCAGCAGCCAAGAGCGGGGGGGCCAAGAGACCCAGTACTTC. Translating it yields CASSQERGGQETQYF. The J gene is TRBJ2-5, the V gene TRBV4-3, with 9 bases matching TRBD2. The CDR3 runs to 15 residues. The J segment lost 1 base and the V segment lost 0 bases, leaving 0 bases of the junction unmatched. Germline V gene data show CDR1 as LGHNA and CDR2 as YSLEER.